This T cell receptor (beta chain) stems from a study of blood T cell repertoires in COVID-19. About the research overall: Both acute and convalescent COVID-19 samples were obtained from the United States, Italy and Spain. PBMCs, B-cell-depleted T cells, or T cells were the source of the cDNA or gDNA that made up the material.

Clones were sequenced by immunoSEQ multiplex PCR, and TCRdb holds only the in-frame ones, with some missing. The sample has 140,000 or so clones, 70% to 85% seen once. With V trimmed by 8 bases and J by 3 bases, 7 bases remained unmatched. CDR1 and CDR2 from the germline V gene are SGHAT and FQNNGV. The CDR3 is 15 residues long. The sequence was obtained from a woman aged 80 or older with acute or convalescent COVID-19. The chain has TRBV11-2 and TRBJ1-5, with 10 bases lining up with TRBD1. Material for sequencing was peripheral blood. CDR3 sequence (DNA): TGTGCCAGCGGCACCGGGACAGGGGTCAATCAGCCCCAGCATTTT. It translates to CASGTGTGVNQPQHF.